This entry features one TCR beta chain sequence. Per the original data handling: Quantification of nucleated cells was approximated via reference gene primer amplification. Measured with immunoSEQ multiplex PCR; TCRdb has only the in-frame clones, and not every one. V, J and clone size derive from that table, while D and trimming were established from the DNA sequence. In the table there are 100,000 to 120,000 clones, less than 85% of which are singletons. This entry belongs to a study of blood T cell repertoires in COVID-19. Whole-study context: The study drew acute and convalescent COVID-19 samples from the United States, Italy and Spain. PBMCs, B-cell-depleted T cells, or T cells provided the cDNA or gDNA that made up the material.

Germline V gene data show CDR1 as LGHNA and CDR2 as YNFKEQ. Trimming removed 2 bases from V and 7 bases from J; junction bases left unmatched: 10. The CDR3 is made up of 16 amino acids. The receptor's source is a woman older than 75 with acute or convalescent COVID-19. The sequencing sample was made of peripheral blood. This sequence joins TRBV4-2 and TRBJ2-1; 8 bases fit TRBD2. This CDR3 is CASSQSGSASENEQFF. In DNA, the CDR3 is TGTGCCAGCAGCCAAAGCGGGAGTGCCTCTGAAAATGAGCAGTTCTTC.